The TCR beta chain under discussion was sequenced for a study of response to subunit inactivated influenza vaccine. Study results and limitations: The authors proposed limited new T cell recruitment per seasonal influenza vaccination.

This clonotype came up a few times. The antigen is not known. The CDR3 length is 14 residues. Trimming at V came to 6 bases and at J to 4 bases, leaving 5 bases not matched to a gene. TCRdb redid the calling of the RT-PCR reads with MiXCR, one entry per CDR3 protein. Here the sample spans about 800,000 distinct CDR3 sequences, roughly 20% being singletons. The rearrangement links TRBV12-3 or TRBV12-4 to TRBJ2-3, with 9 bases lining up with TRBD1. The sequences come from PBMCs from blood, collected 5 days after vaccination. This receptor was identified in a man in his fifties who received an inactivated influenza vaccine. In DNA, the CDR3 is TGTGCCAGCAGGCCGGGACAGGGTCCAGATACGCAGTATTTT. Its protein is CASRPGQGPDTQYF.